The rows below give T cell receptor beta chains drawn from one sample of a study of shared clonotypes between healthy human individuals. Libraries were prepared by immunoSEQ multiplex PCR; TCRdb keeps only in-frame clonotypes and omits some of them. Of some 2 million clones listed, 95% are singletons. The source material was naive CD4+ T cells sorted from blood. The receptors shown here come from a man between 18 and 35 years old in good health. Both conserved end residues are part of each CDR3. D genes are given only for firm matches. Expanded clones are given a class, and other clones once, few, many or no size at all.

TGTGCCAGCAGCCAAGGACCCACTGAAGCTTTCTTT	CASSQGPTEAFF	TRBV14	NA	NA	TRBJ1-1
TGTGCCAGCACAGCGGGAGGAGGAGAGACCCAGTACTTC	CASTAGGGETQYF	TRBV6-5	NA	TRBD2	TRBJ2-5
TGCGCCAGCAGCTTGGATGGGGGCACGTCGGGCACTGAAGCTTTCTTT	CASSLDGGTSGTEAFF	TRBV5-1	NA	NA	TRBJ1-1
TGTGCCAGCAGCTTAGGTATAACAACTAATGAAAAACTGTTTTTT	CASSLGITTNEKLFF	TRBV9	NA	NA	TRBJ1-4
TGTGCCAGCGGACTATCCGCCTACACAGATACGCAGTATTTT	CASGLSAYTDTQYF	TRBV2	NA	NA	TRBJ2-3
TGCGCCAGCAGTGGGCCCCGGACCCAGTACTTC	CASSGPRTQYF	TRBV10-2	NA	NA	TRBJ2-5
TGTGCTAGCAGCCCCGGGTGGGGACAGACGAACCAAGAGACCCAGTACTTC	CASSPGWGQTNQETQYF	TRBV7-7	NA	TRBD1	TRBJ2-5
TGCGCCAGCAGCTCGGAGACAGGGTCCCCCTACGAGCAGTACTTC	CASSSETGSPYEQYF	TRBV5-1	NA	TRBD1	TRBJ2-7
TGTGCCAGCAAAGGGCAGGCGTTTGCCAAAAACATTCAGTACTTC	CASKGQAFAKNIQYF	TRBV28	NA	NA	TRBJ2-4
TGTGCCAGTAGTCCGGGACAGGCCTGGAATCAGCCCCAGCATTTT	CASSPGQAWNQPQHF	TRBV19	NA	TRBD1	TRBJ1-5
TGTGCCAGCAGTGAATATGGGACTAGCGGAAGGCAAGAGACCCAGTACTTC	CASSEYGTSGRQETQYF	TRBV25-1	once	TRBD2	TRBJ2-5
TGTGCCAGTAGAGTTCCAGGCCAAGAGACCCAGTACTTC	CASRVPGQETQYF	TRBV19	once	NA	TRBJ2-5
TGTGCCAGTAGTATAGGGGCGCTGAACACCGGGGAGCTGTTTTTT	CASSIGALNTGELFF	TRBV19	NA	NA	TRBJ2-2
TGCGCCAGCAGCTTGGTTGCAGAACGCGAGCAGTACTTC	CASSLVAEREQYF	TRBV5-1	few	NA	TRBJ2-7
TGTGCCAGCAGTGCCGGGTACGAGCAGTACTTC	CASSAGYEQYF	TRBV28	NA	NA	TRBJ2-7
TGTGCCAGCAGCCCCGGCTTGAGACTTCGGGAGCAGTACTTC	CASSPGLRLREQYF	TRBV28	NA	NA	TRBJ2-7
TGTGCCTGTGCCCAATCGGGGTACGAGCAGTACTTC	CACAQSGYEQYF	TRBV30	NA	NA	TRBJ2-7
TGTGCCAGCAGCTTAGGCAGGGCGTCCTACGAGCAGTACTTC	CASSLGRASYEQYF	TRBV11-2	NA	NA	TRBJ2-7
TGCGCCAGCAGCCCACAGGGAGGGGCAAGCTCCTACGAGCAGTACTTC	CASSPQGGASSYEQYF	TRBV5-1	NA	NA	TRBJ2-7
TGTGCCAGCAGTTTTCGGGCGTCAGGGGCCAACGTCCTGACTTTC	CASSFRASGANVLTF	TRBV28	NA	NA	TRBJ2-6
TGTGCCAGCAGTCGAGATCGTGAAAAACTGTTTTTT	CASSRDREKLFF	TRBV6-5	NA	NA	TRBJ1-4
TGTGCCAGCAGTGTTGGGGCAGGGGGCACAGATACGCAGTATTTT	CASSVGAGGTDTQYF	TRBV2	once	NA	TRBJ2-3
TGTGCCAGCAGCCCCTCTATCCATGACACCTTC	CASSPSIHDTF	TRBV7-9	few	NA	TRBJ1-2
TGCGCCAGCAGTCCCTCGGGACAGGGGGCAGGTGAGCAGTACTTC	CASSPSGQGAGEQYF	TRBV5-1	NA	TRBD1	TRBJ2-7
TGTGCCTGGAGTGGGCACACACGAAATCAGCCCCAGCATTTT	CAWSGHTRNQPQHF	TRBV30	NA	NA	TRBJ1-5
TGCGCCAGCAGCTTGGGCTCCAGCTCCTACAATGAGCAGTTCTTC	CASSLGSSSYNEQFF	TRBV5-1	NA	NA	TRBJ2-1
TGTGCCAGCAGTTTACTATTACGGCGGCTAGAGCCTGAAGGAAACACCATATATTTT	CASSLLLRRLEPEGNTIYF	TRBV28	NA	NA	TRBJ1-3
TGTGCCAGCAGTGAACAGAGTTACACCGGGGAGCTGTTTTTT	CASSEQSYTGELFF	TRBV6-1	NA	NA	TRBJ2-2
TGCGCCAGCAGCTCGGAGGTGGGTGAAAAACTGTTTTTT	CASSSEVGEKLFF	TRBV5-1	NA	NA	TRBJ1-4
TGTGCCAGTTCTACAGGGTCTATAGCCAAAAACATTCAGTACTTC	CASSTGSIAKNIQYF	TRBV19	NA	NA	TRBJ2-4
TGCAGCGTAGCAGGGACTAGCGTCACAGATACGCAGTATTTT	CSVAGTSVTDTQYF	TRBV29-1	NA	TRBD2	TRBJ2-3
TGTGCCAGCAGTCCATCAGGGGGCTCTGGGGCCAACGTCCTGACTTTC	CASSPSGGSGANVLTF	TRBV27	NA	TRBD1	TRBJ2-6
TGTGCCTGGAGTTGGCCGGCCGCGGGGGGGCGATCCGGAGATACGCAGTATTTT	CAWSWPAAGGRSGDTQYF	TRBV30	NA	TRBD2	TRBJ2-3
TGTGCCTGGACGAGGGACAGGGCGGGAGAGCAGTACTTC	CAWTRDRAGEQYF	TRBV30	NA	TRBD1	TRBJ2-7
TGCGCCAGCAGCGCAACAGGGATCGCTGGGGCCAACGTCCTGACTTTC	CASSATGIAGANVLTF	TRBV5-1	NA	NA	TRBJ2-6
TGTGCCAGCAGCTTGGAGTTGAGCTCCTATAATTCACCCCTCCACTTT	CASSLELSSYNSPLHF	TRBV5-4	NA	NA	TRBJ1-6
TGTGCCAGTCTTGGCGACCACAATGAGCAGTTCTTC	CASLGDHNEQFF	TRBV6-5	NA	NA	TRBJ2-1
TGTGCCAGCAGCTGGCTACGACTAGCGGGGGGGATCGATGAGCAGTTCTTC	CASSWLRLAGGIDEQFF	TRBV11-2	NA	TRBD2	TRBJ2-1
TGTGCCAGCACCCAACTAGCGGGAGGGTACGAGCAGTACTTC	CASTQLAGGYEQYF	TRBV6-5	NA	TRBD2	TRBJ2-7
TGTGCCAGCAGCGTAGAAGTAGGTACGCAGTATTTT	CASSVEVGTQYF	TRBV9	NA	NA	TRBJ2-3
TGTGCCACCAGCAGGATAGCGGGCCCCACAGATACGCAGTATTTT	CATSRIAGPTDTQYF	TRBV15	NA	TRBD2	TRBJ2-3